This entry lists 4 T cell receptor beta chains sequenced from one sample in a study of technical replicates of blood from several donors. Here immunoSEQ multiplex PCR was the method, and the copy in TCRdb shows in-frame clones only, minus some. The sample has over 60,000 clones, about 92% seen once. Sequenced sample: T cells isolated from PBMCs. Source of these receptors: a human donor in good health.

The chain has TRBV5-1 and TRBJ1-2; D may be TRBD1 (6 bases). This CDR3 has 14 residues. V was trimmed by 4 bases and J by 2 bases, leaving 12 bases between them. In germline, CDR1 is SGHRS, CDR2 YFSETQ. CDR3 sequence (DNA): TGCGCCAGCAGCCCGACCGGACAGAACTATGGCTACACCTTC. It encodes CASSPTGQNYGYTF.

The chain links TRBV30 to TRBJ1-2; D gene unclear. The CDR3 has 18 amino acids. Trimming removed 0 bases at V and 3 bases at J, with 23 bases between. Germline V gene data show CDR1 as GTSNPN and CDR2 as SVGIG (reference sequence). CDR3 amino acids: CAWSVLGFGFPLDYGYTF. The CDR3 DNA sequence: TGTGCCTGGAGTGTACTTGGTTTCGGGTTCCCGCTAGACTATGGCTACACCTTC.

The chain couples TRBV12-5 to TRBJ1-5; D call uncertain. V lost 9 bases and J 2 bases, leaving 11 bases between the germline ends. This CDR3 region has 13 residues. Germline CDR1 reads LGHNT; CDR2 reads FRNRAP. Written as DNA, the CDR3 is TGTGCTAGCTCGCGGGGTGGCAATCAGCCCCAGCATTTT. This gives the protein CASSRGGNQPQHF.

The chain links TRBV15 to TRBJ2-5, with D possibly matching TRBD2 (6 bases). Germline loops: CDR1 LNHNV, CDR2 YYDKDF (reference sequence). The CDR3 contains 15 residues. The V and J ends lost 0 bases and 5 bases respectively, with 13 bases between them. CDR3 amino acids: CATSRDFGGRETQYF. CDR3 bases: TGTGCCACCAGCAGAGATTTCGGGGGTCGGGAGACCCAGTACTTC.